The 27 T cell receptor beta chains given below trace back to one sample, sequenced in a study of cytomegalovirus exposure and HLA in healthy donors. Both 60 Vbeta primers and 13 Jbeta primers went into the PCR. Profiled with immunoSEQ multiplex PCR; TCRdb holds only in-frame clones, not every one. The sample consists of under 200,000 clones, 84% of them appearing once. The sequenced material came from PBMCs. Receptors originate from a man aged 45 to 65 in good health and CMV-seropositive.

The rearrangement uses TRBV6-1 and TRBJ1-6; possibly TRBD1 for D (5 bases). Trimming took off 4 bases at V and 10 bases at J, with 17 bases between the two ends. CDR3 length equals 15 residues. Germline CDR1 and CDR2: MNHNS and SASEGT. CDR3 bases: TGTGCCAGCAGTGCAACGGGGGGGATCGAGTCACCCCTCCACTTT. It specifies CASSATGGIESPLHF.

The gene calls are TRBV7-3 and TRBJ2-3; TRBD2 matches at 12 bases. The trim removed 4 bases at V and 3 bases at J, leaving 2 bases unmatched. In germline, CDR1 is SGHTA, CDR2 FQGTGA. The CDR3 length is 15 residues. The CDR3: CASSSSGGGTDTQYF. The CDR3 bases are TGTGCCAGCAGCTCTAGCGGGGGGGGGACAGATACGCAGTATTTT.

This chain uses TRBV27 with TRBJ1-4, with 11 bases that match TRBD1. The junction had 5 bases not matched to a gene; V was cut back by 3 bases and J by 8 bases. CDR3 length: 15 amino acids. CDR1 MNHEY and CDR2 SMNVEV come from the germline V gene (reference sequence). The CDR3 bases are TGTGCCAGCAGTTTCGGACAGGGGGCTTTCGAAAAACTGTTTTTT. Amino acids: CASSFGQGAFEKLFF. Together with reference TRBV27 and TRBJ1-4, the CDR3 gives the full variable domain: EAQVTQNPRYLITVTGKKLTVTCSQNMNHEYMSWYRQDPGLGLRQIYYSMNVEVTDKGDVPEGYKVSRKEKRNFPLILESPSPNQTSLYFCASSFGQGAFEKLFFGSGTQLSVL.

J is TRBJ1-2 and V is TRBV5-4, with D possibly being TRBD1 (5 bases). The V end lost 0 bases, the J end lost 8 bases, and 17 bases lay between the germline ends. This CDR3 is 15 amino acids long. Germline CDR1 SGHNT, CDR2 YYREEE (reference sequence). CDR3 loop: CASSLVRQTDGGYTF. In DNA, the CDR3 is TGTGCCAGCAGCTTGGTCCGACAGACCGACGGCGGCTACACCTTC.

The V gene is TRBV7-3, the J gene TRBJ1-6, with a weak D call TRBD1 (5 bases). The CDR3 is 14 residues long. Trimming took 4 bases from V and 7 from J, leaving 11 bases between them. The germline V gene encodes CDR1 SGHTA and CDR2 FQGTGA. CDR3 in amino acids: CASSYDRANSPLHF. The CDR3 DNA follows: TGTGCCAGCAGCTACGACAGAGCAAATTCACCCCTCCACTTT.

The chain carries TRBV2 and TRBJ1-5; D ambiguous. V was shortened by 0 bases and J by 2 bases, with 8 bases between the two germline ends. CDR3 length equals 15 residues. Per germline, CDR1 SNHLY and CDR2 FYNNEI. The CDR3 sequence: CASSEAGQGNQPQHF. The CDR3 DNA follows: TGTGCCAGCAGTGAAGCAGGTCAGGGCAATCAGCCCCAGCATTTT. Full variable domain (outside the CDR3, taken from reference TRBV2 and TRBJ1-5): EPEVTQTPSHQVTQMGQEVILRCVPISNHLYFYWYRQILGQKVEFLVSFYNNEISEKSEIFDDQFSVERPDGSNFTLKIRSTKLEDSAMYFCASSEAGQGNQPQHFGDGTRLSIL.

This rearrangement joins TRBV5-4 to TRBJ1-2; 7 bases map to TRBD1. V dropped 4 bases and J dropped 0; count of bases not matched to a gene: 0. The CDR3 totals 13 residues. The germline CDR1 and CDR2 sequences are SGHNT and YYREEE (reference sequence). CDR3 nucleotides: TGTGCCAGCAGCGGGACAGCTAACTATGGCTACACCTTC. Translated: CASSGTANYGYTF.

The chain uses TRBV11-2 and TRBJ2-3; D gene unclear. V shed 5 bases and J shed 7 bases, with 7 bases lying between them. The CDR3 loop spans 11 amino acids. Germline assignment: CDR1 SGHAT and CDR2 FQNNGV. For the CDR3, the DNA is TGTGCCAGCAGCCCCCTTTATACGCAGTATTTT. Translating gives CASSPLYTQYF.

This chain joins TRBV7-9 and TRBJ2-1, with D possibly being TRBD2 (6 bases). The CDR3 is made up of 15 amino acids. Trimming left V 1 base short and J 3 bases short, with 10 bases between. CDR1 is SEHNR, CDR2 FQNEAQ, per germline (reference sequence). CDR3 DNA sequence: TGTGCCAGCAGCTTAGGTAGCGGAGTCTACAATGAGCAGTTCTTC. This translates into CASSLGSGVYNEQFF.

The gene calls are TRBV5-1 and TRBJ1-2, with 9 bases fitting TRBD1. Looked up from germline, CDR1 is SGHRS and CDR2 is YFSETQ. Trimming at V came to 1 base and at J to 7 bases, leaving 5 bases not matched to a gene. The CDR3 covers 14 residues. The CDR3, as DNA: TGCGCCAGCAGCTTGAGGGGACAGGGTGGTGGCTACACCTTC. It is translated as CASSLRGQGGGYTF.

This clone is a singleton in its sample. The chain joins TRBV30 to TRBJ2-1, with 8 bases identical to TRBD2. The CDR3 is 14 residues long. The germline V gene encodes CDR1 GTSNPN and CDR2 SVGIG (reference sequence). The junction had 3 bases not matched to a gene; V was cut back by 1 base and J by 4 bases. CDR3 nucleotides: TGTGCCTGGAGTGGCGGCGGGGGGTACAATGAGCAGTTCTTC. Protein product: CAWSGGGGYNEQFF.

The V call is TRBV7-9, the J call TRBJ1-2; D remains unclear. This CDR3 contains 12 residues. V was trimmed by 1 base and J by 13 bases, leaving 13 bases between them. CDR1 is SEHNR, CDR2 FQNEAQ, per germline (reference sequence). This CDR3 is CASSLDGGPGTF. In nucleotides, the CDR3 is TGTGCCAGCAGCTTAGATGGCGGGCCCGGCACCTTC.

The chain combines TRBV13 with TRBJ2-1; D remains unclear. The V gene's germline CDR1 is PRHDT and CDR2 FYEKMQ (reference sequence). Trimming removed 0 bases from V and 7 bases from J, with 10 bases in between. The CDR3 totals 14 residues. The CDR3 DNA reads as TGTGCCAGCAGCTTAGGAGACTCAAGTAATGAGCAGTTCTTC. Protein sequence: CASSLGDSSNEQFF.

The J gene is TRBJ2-1, the V gene TRBV6-5, with TRBD2 as a possible D gene (7 bases). The germline V gene has CDR1 MNHEY and CDR2 SVGAGI. CDR3 length: 15 residues. V lost 4 bases and J lost 7, with 17 bases in between. The CDR3 coding sequence is TGTGCCAGCAGTTTTCGAGGGGGGGCAAGGAATGAGCAGTTCTTC. This translates into CASSFRGGARNEQFF.

The sample holds a few counts of this clone. The chain is built from TRBV6-5 and TRBJ1-3, with 12 bases identical to TRBD1. The J segment lost 4 bases and the V segment lost 4 bases, leaving 5 bases of the junction unmatched. Germline lookup yields CDR1 MNHEY and CDR2 SVGAGI. The CDR3 is made up of 16 amino acids. DNA for the CDR3: TGTGCCAGCAGTTTGGGACAGGGGGCGACCGGAAACACCATATATTTT. Translation: CASSLGQGATGNTIYF.

The gene calls are TRBV12-5 and TRBJ2-2, with 9 bases matching TRBD1. Germline V gene data show CDR1 as LGHNT and CDR2 as FRNRAP. This CDR3 has 14 amino acids. After removal of 6 bases from V and 4 bases from J, the junction contained 3 bases not matched to a gene. DNA for the CDR3: TGTGCTAGTGGCGACAGGGGGGGCACCGGGGAGCTGTTTTTT. It specifies CASGDRGGTGELFF.

The chain is built from TRBV27 and TRBJ1-4; 7 bases map to TRBD1. Germline CDR1 reads MNHEY; CDR2 reads SMNVEV (reference sequence). The CDR3 is made up of 15 amino acids. Trimming cost V 3 bases and J 0 bases; bases outside gene matches: 1. In DNA, the CDR3 is TGTGCCAGCAGTTTCAGGGGGGCAACTAATGAAAAACTGTTTTTT. Translated, it gives CASSFRGATNEKLFF.

This clone was recorded only once. The V and J genes are TRBV11-2 and TRBJ2-2; perhaps TRBD2 as D (5 bases). V was shortened by 3 bases and J by 1 base, with 9 bases between the two germline ends. CDR1 and CDR2 from the germline V gene are SGHAT and FQNNGV. The CDR3 covers 15 residues. The CDR3 DNA is TGTGCCAGCAGCTTCCTGGCGGGGAACACCGGGGAGCTGTTTTTT. The encoded protein is CASSFLAGNTGELFF.

The chain recombines TRBV19 with TRBJ1-2; D might be TRBD1 (5 bases). Trimming stripped 6 bases from V and 2 bases from J, with 16 bases between. Germline loops: CDR1 LNHDA, CDR2 SQIVND (reference sequence). The CDR3 extends over 15 amino acids. CDR3 nucleotide sequence: TGTGCCAGTAGACCACCGTCGGGGGGGAACTATGGCTACACCTTC. Protein: CASRPPSGGNYGYTF.

This chain links TRBV5-4 with TRBJ2-1; 13 nucleotides line up with TRBD2. Germline values: CDR1 SGHNT, CDR2 YYREEE (reference sequence). This CDR3 region has 17 residues. J was trimmed by 3 bases and V by 3 bases; bases with no gene match: 6. In DNA form, the CDR3 reads TGTGCCAGCAGCTACCGGACTAGCGGGAGCCGCTACAATGAGCAGTTCTTC. Its translation is CASSYRTSGSRYNEQFF.

The CDR3 bases are TGTGCCAGCAGCGGGAGGGATACCTACGAGCAGTACGTC. It translates to CASSGRDTYEQYV. The chain combines TRBV2 with TRBJ2-7; 8 bases match TRBD2. Trimming removed 6 bases from V and 2 bases from J; junction bases left unmatched: 3. Per the germline V gene, CDR1 is SNHLY and CDR2 is FYNNEI. This CDR3 comprises 13 residues.

The rearrangement joins TRBV27 to TRBJ2-7, with 7 bases matching TRBD2. The CDR3 has 15 amino acids. Per germline, CDR1 MNHEY and CDR2 SMNVEV (reference sequence). V was clipped by 5 bases and J by 3 bases; unmatched bases: 10. CDR3: CASSRSLAVYYEQYF. DNA for the CDR3: TGTGCCAGCAGTCGGAGTCTAGCGGTCTACTACGAGCAGTACTTC.

V usage is TRBV7-3 and J usage is TRBJ2-6; TRBD1 aligns across 7 bases. This CDR3 spans 17 amino acids. Per germline, CDR1 SGHTA and CDR2 FQGTGA. J lost 0 bases, V lost 5 bases, and 7 bases had no gene match. CDR3 residues: CASSVTGALSGANVLTF. The CDR3 DNA sequence: TGTGCCAGCAGCGTCACAGGGGCCCTCTCTGGGGCCAACGTCCTGACTTTC.

This clone was observed a few times. J is TRBJ1-5 and V is TRBV6-5; 9 nucleotides line up with TRBD1. Germline V lookup: CDR1 MNHEY, CDR2 SVGAGI. With V trimmed by 4 bases and J by 5 bases, 6 bases remained unmatched. The CDR3 is made up of 15 amino acids. In DNA form, the CDR3 reads TGTGCCAGCAGTTCCCGGGACAGGGACGATCAGCCCCAGCATTTT. Its protein is CASSSRDRDDQPQHF.

The J gene is TRBJ2-3, the V gene TRBV9; 15 nucleotides agree with TRBD2. The J segment lost 2 bases and the V segment lost 3 bases, leaving 7 bases of the junction unmatched. In germline, CDR1 is SGDLS, CDR2 YYNGEE. There are 18 residues in the CDR3. The CDR3 sequence is CASSGLGLAGGFTDTQYF. The CDR3 DNA follows: TGTGCCAGCAGCGGACTGGGACTAGCGGGGGGCTTCACAGATACGCAGTATTTT.

The CDR3, as DNA: TGCAGCGTTGGCGCAGGAATGAACACTGAAGCTTTCTTT. This gives the protein CSVGAGMNTEAFF. This chain links TRBV29-1 with TRBJ1-1; no clear D gene. Trimming removed 4 bases at V and 0 bases at J, with 9 bases between. Germline V gene lookup returns CDR1 SQVTM and CDR2 ANQGSEA. The CDR3 spans 13 residues.

J is TRBJ2-4 and V is TRBV5-1; TRBD1 matches at 7 bases. In germline, CDR1 is SGHRS, CDR2 YFSETQ. Trimming at V came to 4 bases and at J to 0 bases, leaving 7 bases not matched to a gene. The CDR3 spans 16 residues. CDR3: CASSDPTGLAKNIQYF. For the CDR3, the DNA is TGCGCCAGCAGCGACCCGACAGGGCTAGCCAAAAACATTCAGTACTTC.